The subject of this entry is one T cell receptor beta chain. Its antigen is unknown. Each donor's blood draw was around 9.2 milliliters of peripheral blood. The amount of total RNA extracted per sample was at least 6 micrograms. Using a J-beta primer mix together with a sample-barcoded 5' primer, a second PCR was run for roughly 6 to 12 cycles. TCRdb recomputed calls from the 5' RACE reads with MiXCR, one row per CDR3 protein. The table has some 1.4 million distinct CDR3 sequences, around 39% seen once. This entry belongs to a study of blood T cells in healthy people across ages. Study results and limitations: Naive T cell percentage and TCR beta diversity correlated strongly. Unsorted PBMCs ruled out conclusive naive versus antigen-experienced comparison.

The source of this sequence is a woman aged 18 to 35 in good health. What was sequenced was blood.

The CDR3 spells CASSLSHQETQYF. The CDR3 region has the DNA TGTGCCAGCAGCTTATCCCACCAAGAGACCCAGTACTTC. The chain couples TRBV7-2 to TRBJ2-5; D unclear. The CDR3 spans 13 residues. Trimming pared 2 bases from V and 0 bases from J, leaving 4 bases between. Germline-derived CDR1 and CDR2 are SGHTA and FQGNSA. The full variable domain, rest sourced from reference TRBV7-2 and TRBJ2-5, is GAGVSQSPSNKVTEKGKDVELRCDPISGHTALYWYRQSLGQGLEFLIYFQGNSAPDKSGLPSDRFSAERTGGSVSTLTIQRTQQEDSAVYLCASSLSHQETQYFGPGTRLLVL.